This T cell receptor (beta chain) stems from a study of blood T cell repertoires in COVID-19. Across the study: Specimens from acute and convalescent COVID-19 originated in the United States, Italy and Spain. T cells, B-cell-depleted T cells, or PBMCs supplied cDNA or gDNA.

The length of the CDR3 is 17 residues. Germline values: CDR1 ENHRY, CDR2 SYGVKD. J lost 2 bases, V lost 4 bases, and 14 bases had no gene match. In the study's own analysis: Reference gene primer amplification yielded estimated nucleated cell counts. Method: immunoSEQ multiplex PCR; TCRdb's copy keeps in-frame clones and lacks some. The V and J calls and clone size were taken over from that table, and D and trimming were inferred from the DNA. The sample includes hundreds of thousands of clones, about 79% of them seen just once. This chain uses TRBV10-3 with TRBJ2-7; TRBD1 agrees at 7 bases. The sequence derives from a man at least 80 years old with acute or convalescent COVID-19. Specimen: peripheral blood. In DNA, the CDR3 is TGTGCCATCAGTGTGGTTAGCAAAGGGACAGCCCCCTACGAGCAGTACTTC. Protein sequence: CAISVVSKGTAPYEQYF.